This TCR beta chain is from a study of regulatory T cells in long-lasting Graves disease. General study results and limits: Newly diagnosed patients shared 966 public clonotypes; persistent patients shared a few thousand. TCR diversity was lower in persistent Graves' patients (versus newly diagnosed ones). Having only a small sample size may have limited accuracy. Tissue studied was limited to peripheral blood, excluding thyroid tissue.

To note about this clonotype: Its specificity is unknown.

CDR3-region Arm-PCR and iRepertoire HTBI primers produced the TCR beta libraries. TCRdb re-called the multiplex PCR reads with MiXCR, one entry per CDR3 protein. This table holds some 500,000 distinct CDR3 sequences, approximately 12% found once. Time point here: newly diagnosed GD, antithyroid drugs for less than 3 months. RNA extracted from PBMCs served as the sequencing template. The V gene's germline CDR1 is SEHNR and CDR2 FQNEAQ (reference sequence). Deletions cut 1 base from V and 4 bases from J, with 10 bases between. This CDR3 comprises 14 residues. These same records also appear under a second study, on T cells in Graves' hyperthyroidism and ophthalmopathy.

J is TRBJ2-5 and V is TRBV7-9, with a possible D match to TRBD1 (6 bases). The clonotype was recovered from a man aged 30 to 45 with Graves disease. Sequences were derived from peripheral blood mononuclear cells (PBMCs), sampled at new diagnosis, from a patient treated with antithyroid drugs. CDR3 sequence: CASSLEQGVETQYF. The CDR3, as DNA: TGTGCCAGCAGCTTAGAACAGGGAGTAGAGACCCAGTACTTC.